The 25 T cell receptor beta chains below all came from one sample that was sequenced in a study of vaccination and CD4 T cells after COVID-19. TCRdb recomputed calls from the PCR reads with MiXCR, one row per CDR3 protein. The sample has 15,000 to 20,000 distinct CDR3 sequences, about 60% seen once. This specimen consisted of CD4+ T cells from blood, obtained after SARS-CoV-2 vaccination. The source of these receptors is a human donor who had recovered from COVID-19.

The rearrangement joins TRBV7-2 to TRBJ2-7, with 7 bases matching TRBD1. The V gene's germline CDR1 is SGHTA and CDR2 FQGNSA. Germline trimming cut 5 bases from V and 7 bases from J; bases unmatched to any gene: 8. The CDR3 consists of 13 residues. CDR3 coding DNA: TGTGCCAGCAGCCCCAGACAGGGCGGGGAGCAGTACTTC. Protein: CASSPRQGGEQYF.

The chain recombines TRBV20-1 with TRBJ2-7; TRBD2 aligns across 7 bases. J lost 4 bases, V lost 6 bases, and 15 bases had no gene match. CDR1 and CDR2 from the germline V gene are DFQATT and SNEGSKA (reference sequence). This CDR3 has 15 amino acids. The CDR3 protein is CSAHPRLAGEYEQYF. The DNA of the CDR3 is TGCAGTGCACATCCCCGATTAGCGGGTGAGTACGAGCAGTACTTC.

In this sample, this clonotype turned up a few times. This chain uses TRBV20-1 with TRBJ2-5; D is unresolved. Germline V gene sequence: CDR1 DFQATT, CDR2 SNEGSKA (reference sequence). Trimming left V 2 bases short and J 5 bases short, with 9 bases between. The CDR3 contains 12 residues. The CDR3 loop reads CSARSDRETQYF. The CDR3 nucleotides read TGCAGTGCTAGATCCGACCGGGAGACCCAGTACTTC.

Only a few counts were recorded for this clonotype. The V and J genes are TRBV20-1 and TRBJ2-3; 7 nucleotides match TRBD2. This CDR3 is 15 amino acids long. V shed 6 bases and J 3 bases; nucleotides not matched to a gene: 12. Germline CDR1 DFQATT, CDR2 SNEGSKA (reference sequence). CDR3 in amino acids: CSAVSGGGPTDTQYF. For the CDR3, the DNA is TGCAGTGCCGTCTCGGGGGGAGGGCCAACAGATACGCAGTATTTT.

This clonotype was seen only once. The rearrangement uses TRBV7-3 and TRBJ2-3, with D perhaps matching TRBD2 (5 bases). This CDR3 is built from 14 residues. The V gene lost 5 bases and the J gene lost 1 base, with 10 bases spanning the gap. CDR1 SGHTA and CDR2 FQGTGA come from the germline V gene. CDR3: CASSPFGGTDTQYF. The CDR3 nucleotides are TGTGCCAGCAGCCCATTCGGGGGCACAGATACGCAGTATTTT.

The rearrangement joins TRBV4-1 to TRBJ1-3, with D unresolved. The ends were cut back, 4 bases at V and 4 bases at J, with 17 bases in the middle. The CDR3 is 16 residues long. Germline loops: CDR1 MGHRA, CDR2 YSYEKL. The CDR3 nucleotides read TGCGCCAGCAGCCTCCCAACCTCAGCTCTGGGAAACACCATATATTTT. Translating gives CASSLPTSALGNTIYF.

The chain is built from TRBV7-2 and TRBJ2-5; 7 nucleotides match TRBD1. CDR1 is SGHTA and CDR2 is FQGNSA in the germline V gene. This CDR3 has 13 residues. V was pared by 5 bases and J by 5 bases, with 5 bases of the junction left unmatched. The CDR3 DNA reads TGTGCCAGCAGCAAGGGACAGAGGGAGACCCAGTACTTC. This gives the protein CASSKGQRETQYF.

This chain joins TRBV7-3 and TRBJ1-1; D remains ambiguous. Germline V gene sequence: CDR1 SGHTA, CDR2 FQGTGA. Trimming shortened V by 5 bases and J by 4 bases, and 14 bases separated the two germline ends. The CDR3 runs to 14 residues. CDR3 in amino acids: CASSLRRGGTEAFF. CDR3 bases: TGTGCCAGCAGCCTGCGTCGGGGTGGCACTGAAGCTTTCTTT. Full variable domain (remainder filled in from reference TRBV7-3 and TRBJ1-1): GAGVSQTPSNKVTEKGKYVELRCDPISGHTALYWYRQSLGQGPEFLIYFQGTGAADDSGLPNDRFFAVRPEGSVSTLKIQRTERGDSAVYLCASSLRRGGTEAFFGQGTRLTVV.

The gene calls are TRBV20-1 and TRBJ1-1; D is perhaps TRBD1 (6 bases). Trimming pared 0 bases from V and 4 bases from J, leaving 12 bases between. This CDR3 has 14 residues. Germline V lookup: CDR1 DFQATT, CDR2 SNEGSKA (reference sequence). CDR3 sequence: CSARDGTGSTEAFF. The CDR3 bases are TGCAGTGCTAGAGATGGAACAGGGTCCACTGAAGCTTTCTTT.

The chain carries TRBV5-1 and TRBJ1-1; D possibly corresponds to TRBD1 (5 bases). CDR1 SGHRS and CDR2 YFSETQ come from the germline V gene. The V and J ends lost 4 bases and 6 bases respectively, with 16 bases between them. The CDR3 is 14 residues long. As DNA, the CDR3 is TGCGCCAGCAGCCTGGGCCCTAGACAGTCTGAAGCTTTCTTT. Translated: CASSLGPRQSEAFF.

The chain carries TRBV28 and TRBJ1-1, with D perhaps matching TRBD1 (5 bases). The germline V gene has CDR1 MDHEN and CDR2 SYDVKM. V lost 5 bases and J 2 bases, leaving 18 bases between the germline ends. The CDR3 is 16 residues long. CDR3 nucleotides: TGTGCCAGCAGTACCCCGTTTCCGGGGCCAAACACTGAAGCTTTCTTT. Translated: CASSTPFPGPNTEAFF.

This clonotype was detected only once. DNA for the CDR3: TGCAGCGGACGGGACACCGGGGAGCTGTTTTTT. Residues: CSGRDTGELFF. The V and J genes are TRBV29-1 and TRBJ2-2; D uncertain. Germline V gene data show CDR1 as SQVTM and CDR2 as ANQGSEA. V was clipped by 7 bases and J by 3 bases, with 6 bases between them. The CDR3 covers 11 residues.

V is TRBV7-2 and J is TRBJ2-5; D is unresolved. Germline V gene sequence: CDR1 SGHTA, CDR2 FQGNSA. This CDR3 is built from 17 residues. The V gene lost 2 bases and the J gene lost 5 bases, with 21 bases spanning the gap. The CDR3 coding sequence is TGTGCCAGCAGCTTAATCGTCTCGAGGCTACCCACCGAGACCCAGTACTTC. Amino acid sequence: CASSLIVSRLPTETQYF.

This chain connects TRBV20-1 to TRBJ2-7, with 9 bases matching TRBD1. Germline CDR1 is DFQATT and CDR2 is SNEGSKA (reference sequence). With V trimmed by 8 bases and J by 3 bases, 14 bases remained unmatched. The CDR3 runs to 15 residues. CDR3 region: CSTHSGTGINYEQYF. CDR3 in DNA: TGCAGTACACACTCCGGGACAGGGATAAACTACGAGCAGTACTTC.

This chain links TRBV7-2 with TRBJ1-3; a weak D match, TRBD1 (6 bases). Per germline, CDR1 SGHTA and CDR2 FQGNSA. The CDR3 has 15 amino acids. V lost 0 bases and J lost 3, with 9 bases in between. CDR3 bases: TGTGCCAGCAGCTTAGCTGGGACACTTGGAAACACCATATATTTT. This sequence encodes CASSLAGTLGNTIYF.

The V gene is TRBV15, the J gene TRBJ2-3; D remains ambiguous. Germline loops: CDR1 LNHNV, CDR2 YYDKDF (reference sequence). The length of the CDR3 is 15 residues. V was shortened by 1 base and J by 2 bases, with 10 bases between the two germline ends. CDR3 nucleotides: TGTGCCACCAGCAGAGCCATTACTACCACAGATACGCAGTATTTT. This encodes CATSRAITTTDTQYF.

This clonotype was detected only a few times. The genes are TRBV7-9 and TRBJ2-3, with TRBD2 identical over 7 bases. Losses at the gene ends were 2 bases for V and 5 bases for J; bases not matched to a gene: 4. Per the germline V gene, CDR1 is SEHNR and CDR2 is FQNEAQ (reference sequence). The CDR3 has 14 residues. The CDR3 DNA reads TGTGCCAGCAGCTTATTGGCGGGAGTAGATACGCAGTATTTT. It yields the protein CASSLLAGVDTQYF.

The rearrangement uses TRBV7-9 and TRBJ2-7; the D gene is possibly TRBD2 (6 bases). V dropped 6 bases and J dropped 2 bases, with 8 bases sitting between them. This CDR3 is built from 12 residues. CDR1 is SEHNR and CDR2 is FQNEAQ in the germline V gene (reference sequence). The CDR3, as DNA: TGTGCCAGCAGTGGGACTGCCTACGAGCAGTACTTC. Its translation: CASSGTAYEQYF.

This clonotype was seen a handful of times. The gene calls are TRBV21-1 and TRBJ1-2. TRBV21-1 is recorded as a pseudogene. This CDR3 is built from 15 residues. CDR3 amino acids: CASSKVSYRNYGYTF. The DNA for the CDR3 is TGTGCCAGCAGCAAAGTGAGTTATCGGAACTATGGCTACACCTTC.

This rearrangement joins TRBV10-1 to TRBJ2-7; 7 positions agree with TRBD2. The germline V gene has CDR1 WNHNN and CDR2 SYGVQD (reference sequence). With V trimmed by 1 base and J by 3 bases, 9 bases remained unmatched. The CDR3 has 16 amino acids. CDR3 residues: CASSEFPGTTNYEQYF. The CDR3 region has the DNA TGCGCCAGCAGTGAGTTTCCCGGGACTACGAACTACGAGCAGTACTTC.

The chain joins TRBV28 to TRBJ1-4; perhaps TRBD1 as D (6 bases). The germline V gene has CDR1 MDHEN and CDR2 SYDVKM. This CDR3 is 15 amino acids long. Trimming took 6 bases from V and 4 from J, leaving 15 bases between them. This chain's CDR3 is CASRTADRFNEKLFF. As DNA, the CDR3 is TGTGCCAGCAGAACCGCGGACAGATTTAATGAAAAACTGTTTTTT.

This clonotype was detected only a few times. This chain joins TRBV6-5 and TRBJ1-6; D unclear. V was pared by 4 bases and J by 8 bases, with 15 bases between. The CDR3 is made up of 15 amino acids. CDR1 and CDR2 (germline): MNHEY, SVGAGI. CDR3 region: CASSFNWVADSPLHF. CDR3 nucleotide sequence: TGTGCCAGCAGTTTCAACTGGGTGGCGGATTCACCCCTCCACTTT.

The chain combines TRBV28 with TRBJ1-1, with D possibly TRBD1 on 5 matching bases. V lost 7 bases to trimming and J lost 0 bases, with 9 bases between them. The CDR3 extends over 13 amino acids. The germline V gene encodes CDR1 MDHEN and CDR2 SYDVKM. In DNA, the CDR3 is TGTGCCAGCACCGCGACAGTGAACACTGAAGCTTTCTTT. Translated: CASTATVNTEAFF.

The genes are TRBV27 and TRBJ1-3, with D uncertain. There are 18 residues in the CDR3. CDR1 and CDR2 from the germline V gene are MNHEY and SMNVEV (reference sequence). The V end was cut by 1 base, the J end by 0 bases, with 16 bases between. The DNA of the CDR3 is TGTGCCAGCAGTTTATTCCAGGCCCTAATCCGCTCTGGAAACACCATATATTTT. It is translated as CASSLFQALIRSGNTIYF.

This rearrangement joins TRBV7-8 to TRBJ2-3, with 14 bases matching TRBD2. The length of the CDR3 is 18 residues. CDR1 is SGHVS, CDR2 FQNEAQ, per germline. V was clipped by 4 bases and J by 0 bases; unmatched bases: 6. CDR3 in amino acids: CASSWGLAGETSTDTQYF. In DNA form, the CDR3 reads TGTGCCAGCAGCTGGGGACTAGCGGGAGAAACAAGCACAGATACGCAGTATTTT.